This T cell receptor (beta chain) emerged from a study of follicular helper T cells after annual influenza vaccination. About the research overall: Across the 2013-2014, 2014-2015 and 2015-2016 vaccination seasons, some subjects were resampled.

Specified time point: 2015-2016 season, pre-vaccination. Donors were community-dwelling with no influenza vaccine in the prior 6 months. Deletions cut 8 bases from V and 0 bases from J, with 14 bases between. The CDR3 totals 15 residues. CDR1 is SEHNR and CDR2 is FQNEAQ in the germline V gene (reference sequence). The protocol was immunoSEQ multiplex PCR, while the TCRdb copy is restricted to in-frame clones and leaves out a portion. Of about 6,500 clones listed, roughly four fifths were seen once; the top ten hold roughly 0.78%. The sample was CXCR5- memory CD4+ T cells sorted from blood, taken on the day of influenza vaccination. This sequence originates from an adult who received the influenza vaccine. The J gene is TRBJ1-3, the V gene TRBV7-9; D perhaps matches TRBD1 (5 bases). This chain's CDR3 is CASSRDGSSGNTIYF. The CDR3 nucleotides are TGTGCCAGCTCCCGGGACGGTTCCTCTGGAAACACCATATATTTT.